The 22 T cell receptor beta chains below were found in one sample sequenced in a study of T cells in Graves' hyperthyroidism and ophthalmopathy. The TCR beta CDR3 regions underwent amplification using RNA transcripts as the source. Initially, a first-round RT-PCR of the TCR CDR3 employed the HTBI primer set. TCRdb recomputed calls from the multiplex PCR reads with MiXCR, one row per CDR3 protein. The repertoire consists of 400,000 to 550,000 distinct CDR3 sequences, with approximately 25% occurring once and the leading ten covering around 11%. The sample taken for sequencing was blood. The receptors derive from a woman aged 25 to 39 with Graves' ophthalmopathy.

Ten or more counts support this clonotype. This chain links TRBV2 with TRBJ2-5; no firm D call. Looked up from germline, CDR1 is SNHLY and CDR2 is FYNNEI. CDR3 length equals 11 residues. V shed 9 bases and J shed 5 bases, with 10 bases lying between them. CDR3 sequence: CASTPQETQYF. The DNA of the CDR3 is TGTGCCAGTACGCCTCAGGAGACCCAGTACTTC. Full variable domain (outside the CDR3, taken from reference TRBV2 and TRBJ2-5): EPEVTQTPSHQVTQMGQEVILRCVPISNHLYFYWYRQILGQKVEFLVSFYNNEISEKSEIFDDQFSVERPDGSNFTLKIRSTKLEDSAMYFCASTPQETQYFGPGTRLLVL.

Comments on this clonotype: This could be a read error, since a much larger clone is one nucleotide away. The chain joins TRBV27 to TRBJ2-5, with D unresolved. The V and J ends lost 1 base and 3 bases respectively, with 12 bases between them. This CDR3 region has 15 residues. Germline V gene sequence: CDR1 MNHEY, CDR2 SMNVEV (reference sequence). CDR3 nucleotide sequence: TGTGCCAGCAGTTTATTGGGCGACATGAAAGAGACCCAGTACTTC. Protein product: CASSLLGDMKETQYF.

About this clonotype itself: One junction end disagrees with the germline gene, perhaps due to a read error. This chain uses TRBV28 with TRBJ1-3; no definite D call. CDR3 length equals 15 residues. The V gene's germline CDR1 is MDHEN and CDR2 SYDVKM. CDR3 in amino acids: CAGSTPQVSGNTIYF. Here the CDR3 DNA reads TGTGCCGGCAGTACGCCCCAGGTCTCTGGAAACACCATATATTTT. Full variable domain (outside the CDR3, taken from reference TRBV28 and TRBJ1-3): DVKVTQSSRYLVKRTGEKVFLECVQDMDHENMFWYRQDPGLGLRLIYFSYDVKMKEKGDIPEGYSVSREKKERFSLILESASTNQTSMYLCAGSTPQVSGNTIYFGEGSWLTVV.

This clonotype was counted at least ten times. This chain links TRBV6-5 with TRBJ1-2, with TRBD1 identical over 10 bases. The CDR3 consists of 15 residues. V shed 4 bases and J 3 bases; nucleotides not matched to a gene: 5. Germline V CDR1 and CDR2: MNHEY, SVGAGI. The CDR3 reads CASSSETGGDYGYTF. CDR3 DNA sequence: TGTGCCAGCAGTTCGGAGACAGGGGGCGACTATGGCTACACCTTC.

This clonotype was seen repeatedly, ten times or more. CDR3 sequence: CASSLGFRTGYGYTF. In DNA, the CDR3 is TGTGCCAGCAGCTTAGGTTTCCGGACAGGATATGGCTACACCTTC. The V call is TRBV7-2, the J call TRBJ1-2; 7 nucleotides match TRBD1. The V gene's germline CDR1 is SGHTA and CDR2 FQGNSA. The CDR3 loop spans 15 amino acids. With V trimmed by 1 base and J by 5 bases, 7 bases remained unmatched.

This chain joins TRBV7-2 and TRBJ2-1; TRBD1 or TRBD2 may be the D gene (6 bases each). Per the germline V gene, CDR1 is SGHTA and CDR2 is FQGNSA. This CDR3 region has 17 residues. Deletions cut 5 bases from V and 4 bases from J, with 21 bases between. Written as DNA, the CDR3 is TGTGCCAGCAGCCTTAGGGGCGGGACACCTTTTTACAATGAGCAGTTCTTC. The encoded protein is CASSLRGGTPFYNEQFF.

V gene TRBV12-3 or TRBV12-4 combines with J gene TRBJ2-6; the match to TRBD1 covers 7 bases. V dropped 4 bases and J dropped 0; count of bases not matched to a gene: 12. This CDR3 region has 19 residues. CDR3 sequence: CASSSNTGTEDSGANVLTF. CDR3 nucleotide sequence: TGTGCCAGCAGTTCTAACACCGGGACAGAAGACTCTGGGGCCAACGTCCTGACTTTC.

This clonotype was seen a handful of times. DNA of the CDR3: TGCGCCAGCAGACTTAACCCTTTTTTGGGAGGGGGCGACGTCAACTATGGCTACACCTTC. The encoded protein is CASRLNPFLGGGDVNYGYTF. The V gene is TRBV23-1, the J gene TRBJ1-2; 7 bases line up with TRBD1. TRBV23-1 is labeled an ORF, and its function is uncertain. The CDR3 spans 20 residues. Germline trimming cut 6 bases from V and 2 bases from J; bases unmatched to any gene: 24.

V usage is TRBV29-1 and J usage is TRBJ2-5; TRBD2 might be the D (6 bases). The V gene's germline CDR1 is SQVTM and CDR2 ANQGSEA. The V gene lost 6 bases and the J gene lost 3 bases, with 20 bases spanning the gap. The CDR3 runs 15 residues. CDR3 residues: CSVRYGSVTKETQYF. CDR3 nucleotide sequence: TGCAGCGTCCGGTACGGGAGCGTGACTAAAGAGACCCAGTACTTC.

The rearrangement joins TRBV6-1 to TRBJ2-7, with 10 bases identical to TRBD1. Trimming removed 4 bases from V and 5 bases from J; junction bases left unmatched: 2. This CDR3 is 13 amino acids long. Germline assignment: CDR1 MNHNS and CDR2 SASEGT. The CDR3 nucleotides are TGTGCCAGCAGTGGGACAGGGGGAGACGAGCAGTACTTC. Translating gives CASSGTGGDEQYF.

In this sample, this clonotype turned up many times. V usage is TRBV6-5 and J usage is TRBJ2-5; D is ambiguous. The germline V and J ends were trimmed by 6 bases and 0 bases, with 8 bases remaining between them. The germline V gene encodes CDR1 MNHEY and CDR2 SVGAGI. The CDR3 covers 13 residues. The CDR3 DNA reads as TGTGCCAGCAGGGCCGGGTACCAAGAGACCCAGTACTTC. Encoded protein: CASRAGYQETQYF.

This sequence joins TRBV6-1 and TRBJ2-5, with TRBD1 matching 10 bases. This CDR3 spans 14 amino acids. V shed 6 bases and J 2 bases; nucleotides not matched to a gene: 3. Germline loops: CDR1 MNHNS, CDR2 SASEGT. DNA of the CDR3: TGTGCCAGCAGAAAGGACAGGGGGCAAGAGACCCAGTACTTC. It specifies CASRKDRGQETQYF.

This clonotype was counted ten times or more. The chain joins TRBV5-6 to TRBJ2-5; 8 nucleotides align to TRBD1. The CDR3 runs to 16 residues. Germline assignment: CDR1 SGHDT and CDR2 YYEEEE. The J segment lost 2 bases and the V segment lost 2 bases, leaving 8 bases of the junction unmatched. The CDR3 DNA follows: TGTGCCAGCAGCTTACGGACAGGGTTTTTTCAAGAGACCCAGTACTTC. It codes for CASSLRTGFFQETQYF.

Details on this clonotype: The junction shows a germline mismatch at one end, possibly a read error. The chain combines TRBV9 with TRBJ2-5; possible D gene TRBD2, 6 bases. CDR1 is SGDLS, CDR2 YYNGEE, per germline. The CDR3 runs 12 residues. As DNA, the CDR3 is TGTGCCAGCAGCACCGGAGGGGAGACCCGGTACTTC. It translates to CASSTGGETRYF.

This clonotype was recorded many times. V is TRBV7-2 and J is TRBJ1-6; D ambiguous. The CDR3 runs to 13 residues. V lost 3 bases to trimming and J lost 10 bases, with 10 bases between them. CDR1 is SGHTA, CDR2 FQGNSA, per germline. The CDR3 nucleotides read TGTGCCAGCAGCTTGGAACGGCGGTCACCCCTCCACTTT. Translated, it gives CASSLERRSPLHF. Together with reference TRBV7-2 and TRBJ1-6, the CDR3 gives the full variable domain: GAGVSQSPSNKVTEKGKDVELRCDPISGHTALYWYRQSLGQGLEFLIYFQGNSAPDKSGLPSDRFSAERTGGSVSTLTIQRTQQEDSAVYLCASSLERRSPLHFGNGTRLTVT.

This clonotype was observed many times. The gene calls are TRBV6-5 and TRBJ1-1, with TRBD1 matching 7 bases. The CDR3 loop spans 15 amino acids. The germline CDR1 and CDR2 sequences are MNHEY and SVGAGI. Germline trimming cut 0 bases from V and 3 bases from J; bases unmatched to any gene: 4. The CDR3 DNA sequence: TGTGCCAGCAGTTACTCGGGACAGACATACACTGAAGCTTTCTTT. This codes for CASSYSGQTYTEAFF.

In regard to this clonotype: A much larger clone differs from this one at a single base, so this may be a read error. The chain uses TRBV29-1 and TRBJ2-5; unclear D gene. The CDR3 has 11 amino acids. Germline lookup yields CDR1 SQVTM and CDR2 ANQGSEA. CDR3 loop: CSVGSQDTQYF. Here the CDR3 DNA reads TGCAGCGTTGGCAGCCAAGATACCCAGTACTTC.

This clonotype appeared many times. The V gene is TRBV20-1, the J gene TRBJ1-2; 8 nucleotides align to TRBD1. The CDR3 is 12 amino acids. V gave up 5 bases and J gave up 7 bases; unmatched junction bases: 6. Germline CDR1 is DFQATT and CDR2 is SNEGSKA (reference sequence). The CDR3 spells CSARTGKGGYTF. In DNA, the CDR3 is TGCAGTGCTCGGACAGGGAAAGGTGGCTACACCTTC.

This clonotype has just a few counts. V usage is TRBV12-3 or TRBV12-4 and J usage is TRBJ2-5; 9 positions agree with TRBD1. V shed 4 bases and J 0 bases; nucleotides not matched to a gene: 6. CDR3 size: 16 residues. CDR3 sequence reads: CASSYRGQSNQETQYF. Written as DNA, the CDR3 is TGTGCCAGCAGTTACAGGGGGCAGAGCAACCAAGAGACCCAGTACTTC.

This clonotype was observed at least ten times. This chain uses TRBV7-3 with TRBJ2-7, with TRBD1 identical over 8 bases. Germline CDR1 and CDR2: SGHTA and FQGTGA. Germline trimming cut 5 bases from V and 2 bases from J; bases unmatched to any gene: 5. The CDR3 consists of 14 residues. The DNA of the CDR3 is TGTGCCAGCAGCCCCACAGGGGGACCCTACGAGCAGTACTTC. Translation: CASSPTGGPYEQYF.

This clonotype was observed many times. The genes are TRBV29-1 and TRBJ1-5, with a tentative D call TRBD1 (5 bases). Germline V gene data show CDR1 as SQVTM and CDR2 as ANQGSEA. Trimming took off 6 bases at V and 9 bases at J, with 18 bases between the two ends. The CDR3 has 13 amino acids. DNA for the CDR3: TGCAGCGTGGGGCCCTCTCGGGGTGGGCCCCAGCATTTT. Translating it yields CSVGPSRGGPQHF.

This clonotype was seen only a few times. V and J are TRBV6-1 and TRBJ1-2; D gene uncertain. The germline V gene has CDR1 MNHNS and CDR2 SASEGT. Deletions cut 0 bases from V and 5 bases from J, with 10 bases between. There are 14 residues in the CDR3. Here the CDR3 reads CASSEAGERYGYTF. DNA of the CDR3: TGTGCCAGCAGTGAAGCGGGAGAGAGATATGGCTACACCTTC.